Below are 4 T cell receptor beta chains sequenced from a single sample in a study of blood T cell repertoires in COVID-19. The method was immunoSEQ multiplex PCR; TCRdb's version includes in-frame clones alone and lacks a portion of them. The sample holds 120,000 to 150,000 clones, around nine tenths seen once. Sequencing input: peripheral blood. These receptor sequences come from a woman in her fifties or sixties with active or convalescent COVID-19.

A remark on this clone: The junction shows a germline mismatch at one end, possibly a read error. The gene calls are TRBV20-1 and TRBJ2-7; D gene ambiguous. The CDR3 contains 9 residues. Germline assignment: CDR1 DFQATT and CDR2 SNEGSKA (reference sequence). As DNA, the CDR3 is TGCAGTGTTGGCTCGTACAATGATTTC. Protein sequence: CSVGSYNDF.

This clone was picked up one time. This chain links TRBV5-1 with TRBJ2-3, with 13 bases lining up with TRBD2. Per the germline V gene, CDR1 is SGHRS and CDR2 is YFSETQ. The CDR3 runs 17 residues. V shed 3 bases, J shed 3 bases, and the junction held 7 bases outside the gene matches. Here the CDR3 reads CASSSFGTSGKTDTQYF. CDR3 in DNA: TGCGCCAGCAGCTCCTTCGGGACTAGCGGGAAAACAGATACGCAGTATTTT.

This chain links TRBV9 with TRBJ1-3; D perhaps matches TRBD1 (6 bases). Germline V gene sequence: CDR1 SGDLS, CDR2 YYNGEE. V lost 0 bases, J lost 0 bases, and 7 bases lay in between. This CDR3 region has 15 residues. CDR3 sequence (DNA): TGTGCCAGCAGCGTAGACAGGGACTCTGGAAACACCATATATTTT. Amino acids: CASSVDRDSGNTIYF.

The chain recombines TRBV7-9 with TRBJ2-7, with TRBD2 as a possible D gene (6 bases). Germline V CDR1 and CDR2: SEHNR, FQNEAQ (reference sequence). V lost 5 bases, J lost 4 bases, and 15 bases lay in between. The CDR3 runs 14 residues. This chain's CDR3 is CASSPGTPRYEQYF. As DNA, the CDR3 is TGTGCCAGCAGCCCCGGGACTCCGCGGTACGAGCAGTACTTC.